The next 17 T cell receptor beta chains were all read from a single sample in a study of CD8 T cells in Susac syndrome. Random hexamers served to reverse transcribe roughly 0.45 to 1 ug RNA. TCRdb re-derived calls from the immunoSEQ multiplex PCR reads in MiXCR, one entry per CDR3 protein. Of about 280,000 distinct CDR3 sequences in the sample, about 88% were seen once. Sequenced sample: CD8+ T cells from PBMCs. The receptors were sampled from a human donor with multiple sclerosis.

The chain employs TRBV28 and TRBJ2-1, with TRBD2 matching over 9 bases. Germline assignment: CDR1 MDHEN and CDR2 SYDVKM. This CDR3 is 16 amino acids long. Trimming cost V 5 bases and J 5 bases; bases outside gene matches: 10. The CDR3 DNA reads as TGTGCCAGCAGTACCTTAGCGGGAGCGTACGACAATGAGCAGTTCTTC. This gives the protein CASSTLAGAYDNEQFF.

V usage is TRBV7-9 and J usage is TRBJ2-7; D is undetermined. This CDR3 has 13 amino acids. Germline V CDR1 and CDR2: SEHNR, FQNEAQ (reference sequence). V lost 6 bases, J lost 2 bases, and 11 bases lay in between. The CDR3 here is CASSNGRTYEQYF. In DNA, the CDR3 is TGTGCCAGCAGTAACGGTCGTACCTACGAGCAGTACTTC.

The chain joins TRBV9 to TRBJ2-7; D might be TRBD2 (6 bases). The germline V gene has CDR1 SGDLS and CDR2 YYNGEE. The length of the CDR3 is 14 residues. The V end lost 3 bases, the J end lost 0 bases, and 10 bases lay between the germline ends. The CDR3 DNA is TGTGCCAGCAGCGGCCGGGACTCCTCCTACGAGCAGTACTTC. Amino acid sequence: CASSGRDSSYEQYF.

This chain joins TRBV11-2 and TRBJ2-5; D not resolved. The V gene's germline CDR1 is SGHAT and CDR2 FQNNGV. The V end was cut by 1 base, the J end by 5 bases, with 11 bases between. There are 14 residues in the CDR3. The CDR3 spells CASSLGQFFETQYF. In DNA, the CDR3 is TGTGCCAGCAGCTTAGGGCAGTTTTTTGAGACCCAGTACTTC.

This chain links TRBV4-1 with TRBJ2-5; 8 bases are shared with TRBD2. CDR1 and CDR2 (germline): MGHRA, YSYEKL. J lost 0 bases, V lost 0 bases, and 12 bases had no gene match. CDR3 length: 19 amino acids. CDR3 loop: CASSQDGASGLPHQETQYF. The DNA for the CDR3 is TGCGCCAGCAGCCAAGATGGTGCTAGCGGGTTACCCCACCAAGAGACCCAGTACTTC.

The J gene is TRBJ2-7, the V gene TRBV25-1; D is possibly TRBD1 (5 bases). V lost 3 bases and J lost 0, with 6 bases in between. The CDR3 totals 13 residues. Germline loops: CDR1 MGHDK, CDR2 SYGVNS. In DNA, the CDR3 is TGTGCCAGCAGTGACAGGGCCTCCTACGAGCAGTACTTC. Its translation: CASSDRASYEQYF.

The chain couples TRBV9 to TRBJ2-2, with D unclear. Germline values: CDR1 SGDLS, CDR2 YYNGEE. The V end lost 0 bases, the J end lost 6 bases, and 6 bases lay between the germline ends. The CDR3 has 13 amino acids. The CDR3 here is CASSVGGPGELFF. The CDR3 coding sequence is TGTGCCAGCAGCGTAGGGGGTCCCGGGGAGCTGTTTTTT.

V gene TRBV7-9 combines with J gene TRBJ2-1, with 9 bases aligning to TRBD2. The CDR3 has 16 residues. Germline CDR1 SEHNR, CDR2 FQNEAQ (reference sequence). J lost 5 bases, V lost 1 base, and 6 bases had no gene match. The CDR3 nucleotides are TGTGCCAGCAGCTTAGAGACTAGCGGCCAGAACAATGAGCAGTTCTTC. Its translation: CASSLETSGQNNEQFF.

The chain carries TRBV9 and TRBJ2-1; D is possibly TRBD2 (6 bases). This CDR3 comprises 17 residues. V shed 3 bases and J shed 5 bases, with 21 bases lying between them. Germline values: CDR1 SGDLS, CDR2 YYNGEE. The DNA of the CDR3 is TGTGCCAGCAGCGGAAGGGCCCGCGGGATAGCGCACAATGAGCAGTTCTTC. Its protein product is CASSGRARGIAHNEQFF.

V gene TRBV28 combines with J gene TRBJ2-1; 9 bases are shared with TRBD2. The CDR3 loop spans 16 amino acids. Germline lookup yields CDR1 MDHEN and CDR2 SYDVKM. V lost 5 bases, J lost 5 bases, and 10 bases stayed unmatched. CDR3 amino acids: CASSPTPGLADNEQFF. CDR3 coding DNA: TGTGCCAGCAGTCCAACCCCGGGACTAGCAGACAATGAGCAGTTCTTC.

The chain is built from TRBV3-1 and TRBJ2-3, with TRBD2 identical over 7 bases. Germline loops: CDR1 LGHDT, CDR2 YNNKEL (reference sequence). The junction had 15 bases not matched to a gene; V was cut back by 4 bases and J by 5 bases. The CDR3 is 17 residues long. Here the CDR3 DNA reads TGTGCCAGCAGCCGGGAGGGGAGGCGAGATGTCGGAGATACGCAGTATTTT. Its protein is CASSREGRRDVGDTQYF.

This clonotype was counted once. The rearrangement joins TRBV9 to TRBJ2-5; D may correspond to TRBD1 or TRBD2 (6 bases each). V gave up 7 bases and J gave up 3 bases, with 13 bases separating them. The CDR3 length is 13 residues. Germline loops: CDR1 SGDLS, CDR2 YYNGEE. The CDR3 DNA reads TGTGCCAGCTCGGAGGGGGGTAAAGAGACCCAGTACTTC. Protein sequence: CASSEGGKETQYF.

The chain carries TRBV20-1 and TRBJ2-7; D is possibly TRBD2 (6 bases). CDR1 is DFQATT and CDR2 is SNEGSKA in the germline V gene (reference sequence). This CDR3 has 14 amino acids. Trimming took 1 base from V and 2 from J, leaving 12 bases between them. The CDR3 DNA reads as TGCAGTGCTAGAGTTATCGGGGGTACCTACGAGCAGTACTTC. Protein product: CSARVIGGTYEQYF.

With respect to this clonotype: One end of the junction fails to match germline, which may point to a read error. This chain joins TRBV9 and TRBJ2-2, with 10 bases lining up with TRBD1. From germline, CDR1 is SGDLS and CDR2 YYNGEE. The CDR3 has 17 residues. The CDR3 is CASSVKRQGANTGELFF. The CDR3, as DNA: TGTGCCAGCAGCGTGAAAAGACAGGGGGCGAATACCGGGGAGCTGTTTTTT. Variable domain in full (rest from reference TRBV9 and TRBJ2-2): DSGVTQTPKHLITATGQRVTLRCSPRSGDLSVYWYQQSLDQGLQFLIQYYNGEERAKGNILERFSAQQFPDLHSELNLSSLELGDSALYFCASSVKRQGANTGELFFGEGSRLTVL.

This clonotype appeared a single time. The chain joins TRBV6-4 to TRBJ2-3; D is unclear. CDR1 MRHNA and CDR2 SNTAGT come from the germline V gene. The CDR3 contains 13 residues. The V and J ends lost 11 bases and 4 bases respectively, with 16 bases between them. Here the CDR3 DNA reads TGTGCCCAGAAGGGTTCGGTTGCAGATACGCAGTATTTT. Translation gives CAQKGSVADTQYF.

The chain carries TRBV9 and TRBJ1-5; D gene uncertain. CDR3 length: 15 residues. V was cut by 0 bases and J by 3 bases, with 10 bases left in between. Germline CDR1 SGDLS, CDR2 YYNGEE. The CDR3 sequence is CASSVAGNFNQPQHF. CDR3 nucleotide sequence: TGTGCCAGCAGCGTAGCAGGAAACTTCAATCAGCCCCAGCATTTT.

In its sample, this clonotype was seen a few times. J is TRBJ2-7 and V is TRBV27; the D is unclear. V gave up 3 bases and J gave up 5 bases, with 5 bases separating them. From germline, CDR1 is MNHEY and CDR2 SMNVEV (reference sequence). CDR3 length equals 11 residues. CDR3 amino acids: CASSFSHEQYF. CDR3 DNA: TGTGCCAGCAGTTTTTCCCACGAGCAGTACTTC.